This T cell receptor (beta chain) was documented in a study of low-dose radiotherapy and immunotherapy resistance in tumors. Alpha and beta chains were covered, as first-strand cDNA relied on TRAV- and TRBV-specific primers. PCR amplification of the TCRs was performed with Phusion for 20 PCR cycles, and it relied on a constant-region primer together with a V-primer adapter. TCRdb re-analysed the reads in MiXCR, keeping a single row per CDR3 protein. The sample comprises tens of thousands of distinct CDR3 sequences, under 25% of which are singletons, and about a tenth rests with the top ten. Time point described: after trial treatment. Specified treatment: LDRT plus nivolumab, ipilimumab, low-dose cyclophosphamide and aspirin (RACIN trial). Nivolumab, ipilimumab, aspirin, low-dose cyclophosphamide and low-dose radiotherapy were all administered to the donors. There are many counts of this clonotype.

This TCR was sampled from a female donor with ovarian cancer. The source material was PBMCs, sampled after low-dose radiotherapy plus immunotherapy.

This chain's CDR3 is CASSVGQLNQPQHF. The CDR3 DNA follows: TGTGCCAGCAGTGTAGGACAGCTCAATCAGCCCCAGCATTTT. This chain connects TRBV28 to TRBJ1-5, with D perhaps TRBD1 (6 bases). Germline V gene sequence: CDR1 MDHEN, CDR2 SYDVKM. Deletions cut 5 bases from V and 3 bases from J, with 11 bases between. The CDR3 sequence is 14 residues long. Full variable domain (missing parts from reference TRBV28 and TRBJ1-5): DVKVTQSSRYLVKRTGEKVFLECVQDMDHENMFWYRQDPGLGLRLIYFSYDVKMKEKGDIPEGYSVSREKKERFSLILESASTNQTSMYLCASSVGQLNQPQHFGDGTRLSIL.